This TCR beta chain derives from a study of beta chain features in type 1 diabetes. Whole-study results and caveats: A PCR bias possibly favoring shorter templates would apply equally to patients and controls. Small HLA sub-analyses could not settle whether HLA shapes TCRB rearrangement. Relative to healthy donors, patients appeared to have naive, central memory and Treg TCRB repertoires that were more similar. Moderate yet significant TCRB CDR3 shortening was seen in Type 1 diabetes patients in all four CD4+ subsets.

Sorted populations all had greater than 98% purity. The CDR3 is 15 amino acids. Looked up from germline, CDR1 is SEHNR and CDR2 is FQNEAQ (reference sequence). J was trimmed by 2 bases and V by 3 bases; bases with no gene match: 5. What was sequenced were expressed TCRB transcripts, since all of the isolated RNA had been reverse transcribed. Produced via immunoSEQ multiplex PCR; TCRdb's table is partial and in-frame only. The sample records about 27,000 clones, roughly 50% being singletons. The sample holds a few counts of this clone. What it binds is not known. The sequence was collected from a young woman with type 1 diabetes. This chain links TRBV7-9 with TRBJ2-5; TRBD1 matches at 8 bases. Sequenced: Tregs from blood. CDR3 loop: CASSFYRGYQETQYF. The CDR3 nucleotides read TGTGCCAGCAGCTTTTACAGGGGGTATCAAGAGACCCAGTACTTC.